The source of this TCR beta chain is a study of blood T cells in healthy people across ages. The study, taken as a whole, reports: Greater diversity and more naive CD4+ cells were seen in long-lived donors than in aged donors.

Trimming took off 1 base at V and 1 base at J, with 8 bases between the two ends. Germline lookup yields CDR1 SGHTA and CDR2 FQGNSA. The CDR3 totals 14 residues. This clonotype came up a few times. Its antigen remains unknown. This may stem from a read error, because a much larger clone lies one nucleotide away. The second PCR ran roughly 6 to 11 cycles with a sample-barcoded 5' primer and J-beta primers. Each cDNA molecule, via a template-switch adaptor with 12 random nucleotides, was tagged. TCRdb reprocessed the 5' RACE reads with MiXCR, giving one entry per CDR3 protein. The table lists fewer than 950,000 distinct CDR3 sequences, roughly 40% of them singletons.

The sequenced material came from blood. The rearrangement links TRBV7-2 to TRBJ2-7; D call uncertain. This sequence originates from a man in his late teens or twenties in good health. This chain's CDR3 is CASSLGADSYEQYF. As DNA, the CDR3 is TGTGCCAGCAGCTTAGGGGCCGATTCCTACGAGCAGTACTTC.